Listed here are 12 T cell receptor beta chains from one sample, sequenced in a study of tumor-infiltrating lymphocytes in primary liver carcinoma. Co-extracted RNA and DNA came from roughly 21-30 mg of unsorted bulk tissue. TCR beta cDNA was prepared out of about 510 ng total RNA by means of a constant-region primer. TCR beta libraries came from three nested multiplex PCR rounds using slightly modified ARM-PCR. TRBV1-TRBV30 forward primers and a C-beta reverse primer were used in the first two PCR rounds, which each ran for approximately 9 cycles. TCRdb reprocessed the multiplex PCR reads with MiXCR, giving one entry per CDR3 protein. This sample has 100,000 or so distinct CDR3 sequences; around two thirds occur once, and the top ten carry around 9.5%. Sequences were obtained from liver tumor tissue from sampling region 5. Subset of the sample: tumor region T5, tumor centre. The receptors were sampled from a woman between 55 and 75 years old with primary liver carcinoma and hepatitis B virus infection.

About this clonotype itself: One end of the junction fails to match germline, which may point to a read error. V usage is TRBV6-6 and J usage is TRBJ2-7, with D perhaps TRBD2 (6 bases). CDR1 is MNHNY, CDR2 SVGAGI, per germline (reference sequence). The CDR3 length is 15 residues. Here the CDR3 DNA reads TGTGCCAGCAGTTACTCAAGCGGGTGGAACTACGAGCAGCACTTC. It specifies CASSYSSGWNYEQHF.

With respect to this clonotype: This CDR3 is missing its conserved last phenylalanine or tryptophan, likely due to a read error. The chain employs TRBV7-8 and TRBJ1-1; TRBD1 matches 7 bases. Germline CDR1 and CDR2: SGHVS and FQNEAQ. The CDR3 loop spans 12 amino acids. Trimming removed 4 bases from V and 10 bases from J; junction bases left unmatched: 6. CDR3 bases: TGTGCCAGCAGCTGGCGACAGGGCCGAGCTTTCTAT. Its protein product is CASSWRQGRAFY.

This clonotype showed up just once. One end of the junction fails to match germline, which may point to a read error. The chain employs TRBV12-5 and TRBJ2-1; D gene uncertain. CDR1 is LGHNT and CDR2 is FRNRAP in the germline V gene. The CDR3 spans 13 residues. The CDR3 spells CASVTTLYNGQFF. CDR3 nucleotides: TGTGCTAGTGTCACGACACTCTACAATGGGCAGTTCTTC.

V gene TRBV4-1 combines with J gene TRBJ2-7, with 9 bases fitting TRBD2. This CDR3 has 19 amino acids. Germline V gene lookup returns CDR1 MGHRA and CDR2 YSYEKL. Germline trimming cut 0 bases from V and 0 bases from J; bases unmatched to any gene: 12. The CDR3 region is CASSQEEDSGSRRSYEQYV. The CDR3 nucleotides read TGCGCCAGCAGCCAAGAAGAGGATAGCGGGAGCCGTCGCTCCTACGAGCAGTACGTC.

Remarks on this clonotype: One end of the junction varies from germline; a read error may be responsible. This rearrangement joins TRBV29-1 to TRBJ2-2; the match to TRBD2 covers 12 bases. Germline V gives CDR1 SQVTM, CDR2 ANQGSEA. There are 15 residues in the CDR3. In DNA form, the CDR3 reads TGCGGCGTTATGCCTAGCGGGAGGGCCTCTGGGGAGCTGTTTTTT. This sequence encodes CGVMPSGRASGELFF.

This rearrangement joins TRBV28 to TRBJ1-5; possibly TRBD1 for D (5 bases). Trimming shortened V by 9 bases and J by 0 bases, and 9 bases separated the two germline ends. This CDR3 spans 13 amino acids. Germline-derived CDR1 and CDR2 are MDHEN and SYDVKM. CDR3 nucleotide sequence: TGTGCCAGTGGGGGGTTTAGCAATCAGCCCCAGCATTTT. Amino acids: CASGGFSNQPQHF.

In this sample, this clonotype turned up a few times. Sequence at one end of the junction differs from germline and may be a read error. The J gene is TRBJ2-6, the V gene TRBV4-2; D remains ambiguous. Looked up from germline, CDR1 is LGHNA and CDR2 is YNFKEQ. This CDR3 is built from 20 residues. CDR3 loop: CASSQDRGRLSLSGANVLTF. CDR3 DNA sequence: TGTGCTAGCAGCCAAGATCGTGGCAGACTGTCTCTCTCTGGGGCCAACGTCCTGACTTTC.

A word on this clonotype: A read error is likely, as this CDR3 ends without the conserved phenylalanine or tryptophan. It is unclear where the CDR3 begins or ends on the DNA, so no DNA is shown, and the CDR3 is as TCRdb lists it. V is TRBV11-2 and J is TRBJ1-2; the table's D call, TRBD1, was not checked against the DNA. The CDR3 length equals 15 residues, ends included. Per germline, CDR1 SGHAT and CDR2 FQNNGV. CDR3 sequence: CASSLTIQGDGGYTL.

V gene TRBV14 combines with J gene TRBJ2-7; 7 bases align to TRBD2. V was pared by 3 bases and J by 5 bases, with 7 bases of the junction left unmatched. The CDR3 contains 14 residues. Germline loops: CDR1 SGHDN, CDR2 FVKESK. CDR3 region: CASSQVGTIDEQYF. The CDR3 DNA is TGTGCCAGCAGCCAGGTCGGGACTATAGACGAGCAGTACTTC. The variable domain in full, completed from reference TRBV14 and TRBJ2-7, reads EAGVTQFPSHSVIEKGQTVTLRCDPISGHDNLYWYRRVMGKEIKFLLHFVKESKQDESGMPNNRFLAERTGGTYSTLKVQPAELEDSGVYFCASSQVGTIDEQYFGPGTRLTVT.

In its sample, this clonotype was seen many times. This chain connects TRBV10-1 to TRBJ1-1; D uncertain. Trimming pared 0 bases from V and 5 bases from J, leaving 10 bases between. In germline, CDR1 is WNHNN, CDR2 SYGVQD (reference sequence). The CDR3 totals 14 residues. CDR3 in amino acids: CASSESWGSTEAFF. CDR3 nucleotide sequence: TGCGCCAGCAGTGAGTCGTGGGGTAGTACTGAAGCTTTCTTT.

V usage is TRBV29-1 and J usage is TRBJ2-7; D unclear. Trimming took off 6 bases at V and 11 bases at J, with 20 bases between the two ends. The CDR3 totals 12 residues. Germline CDR1 and CDR2: SQVTM and ANQGSEA. In nucleotides, the CDR3 is TGCAGCGTAGAACATTCAGTTCAACTTGAGTACTTC. Protein sequence: CSVEHSVQLEYF.

This clonotype rates as medium-sized (0.01 to 0.1%). The chain carries TRBV11-3 and TRBJ2-1; 7 bases line up with TRBD2. The V and J ends lost 6 bases and 4 bases, in that order; junction bases with no gene match: 15. From germline, CDR1 is SGHNT and CDR2 YENEEA. CDR3 length equals 17 residues. CDR3 amino acids: CASSRSRGGSTYNEQFF. CDR3 DNA: TGTGCCAGCAGTCGTTCCCGCGGCGGGAGCACGTACAATGAGCAGTTCTTC.